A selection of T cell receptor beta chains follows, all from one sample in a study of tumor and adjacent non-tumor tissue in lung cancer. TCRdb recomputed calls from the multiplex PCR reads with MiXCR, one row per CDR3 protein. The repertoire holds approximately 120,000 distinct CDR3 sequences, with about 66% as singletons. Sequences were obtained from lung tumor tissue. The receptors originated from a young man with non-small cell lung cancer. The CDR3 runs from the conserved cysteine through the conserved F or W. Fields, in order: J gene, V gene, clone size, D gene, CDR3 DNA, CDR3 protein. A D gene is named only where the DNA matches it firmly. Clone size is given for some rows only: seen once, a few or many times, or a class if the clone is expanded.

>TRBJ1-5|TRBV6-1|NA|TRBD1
TGTGCCAGCAGTGGAGAGCACCAGGGGGGTAATCAGCCCCGGCATTTT
CASSGEHQGGNQPRHF
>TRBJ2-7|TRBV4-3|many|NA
TGCGCCAGCAGCCAAGATAGAGGAAGGTACGAGCAGTACTTC
CASSQDRGRYEQYF
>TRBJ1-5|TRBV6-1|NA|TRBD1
TGTGCCAGCAGTGGGCCGGACAGGGGTTTCTCCAATCAGCCCCAGCATTTT
CASSGPDRGFSNQPQHF
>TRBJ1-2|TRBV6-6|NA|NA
TGTGCCAGCAGTCCCAAGGGCTATGGCTACACCTTC
CASSPKGYGYTF
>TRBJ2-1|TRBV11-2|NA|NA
TGTGCCAGCAGCATATGTGCTAGCGCGTCCTTCAATGAGCAGTTCTTC
CASSICASASFNEQFF
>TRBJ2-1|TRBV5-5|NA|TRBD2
TGTGCCAGCAGCGGGGGACTAGCGGTAATCTACAATGAGCAGTTCTTC
CASSGGLAVIYNEQFF
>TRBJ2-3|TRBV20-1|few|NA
TGCAGTGCTTTGCGCGGGACAGATACGCAGTATTTT
CSALRGTDTQYF
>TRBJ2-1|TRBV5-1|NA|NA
TGCGCCGGCCCCTTGGGCGGTTCATCCAATGAGCAGTTCTTC
CAGPLGGSSNEQFF
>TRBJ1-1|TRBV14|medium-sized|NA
TGTGCCAGCAGCGCAGGTTTTGAAGCTTTCTTT
CASSAGFEAFF
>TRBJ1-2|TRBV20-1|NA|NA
TGCAGTGCTACATATACAGGGAGCCATGGCTACACCTTT
CSATYTGSHGYTF
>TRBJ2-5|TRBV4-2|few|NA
TGTGCCAGCAGCCAAGTTTGGGGGACGTCGGAGACCCAGTACTTC
CASSQVWGTSETQYF
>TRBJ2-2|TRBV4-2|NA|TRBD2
TGTGCCAGCAGTCCTCGACTAGCGGGGGGCAGGGCCTGGGAGCTGTTTTTT
CASSPRLAGGRAWELFF
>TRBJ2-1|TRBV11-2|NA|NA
TGTGTCAGCAGCGCTTACCCCTCTAGGGAGCAGTTCTTC
CVSSAYPSREQFF
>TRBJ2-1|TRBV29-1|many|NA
TGCAGCGCTAGGGCCTACTACAATGAGCAGTTCTTC
CSARAYYNEQFF
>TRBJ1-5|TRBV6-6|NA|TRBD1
TGTGCCAGCAGCGCCGTGACAGGGACTTATTATGGCAATCAGCCCCAGCATTTT
CASSAVTGTYYGNQPQHF
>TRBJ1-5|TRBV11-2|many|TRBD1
TGTGCCAGCAGCGCAGGACAGGGGAGCTATCAGCCCCAGCATTTT
CASSAGQGSYQPQHF
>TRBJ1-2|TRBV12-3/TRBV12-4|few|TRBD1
TGTGCCAGCGGGTTCCGAGGGGGCTGCACCTTC
CASGFRGGCTF
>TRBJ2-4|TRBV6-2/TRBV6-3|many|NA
TGTGCCAGCAAGGCAGGGGGGCTGAACATTCAGTACTTC
CASKAGGLNIQYF
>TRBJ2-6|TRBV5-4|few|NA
TGTGCCAGCACCTGGCGCAGCCTCTCTGGGGCCAACGCCCTGACTTTC
CASTWRSLSGANALTF
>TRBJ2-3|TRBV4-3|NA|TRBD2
TGTGCCAGCAGGCAAGACCCCACTAGCGGGGGTAGCACAGATACGCAGTATTTT
CASRQDPTSGGSTDTQYF